These 6 T cell receptor beta chains were all obtained from the same sample, sequenced in a study of T-cell reconstitution after alpha-beta-depleted transplantation in children (dated by TCRdb to about 2016). The library was obtained by PCR. Sequenced using an Illumina HiSeq 2500. Molecular barcoding was employed in the preparation of TCR libraries, with unique molecular identifiers being used to normalize TCRbeta repertoire quantification. The public reads were reprocessed in TCRdb via fastp at Q25 and MiXCR, keeping in-frame beta chains. Entries that share a CDR3 protein sequence are merged under the most common genes and DNA. The sample table lists about 460,000 distinct CDR3 sequences, 10% of them with a count of one. The ten largest account for just over 2% of the sample. Taken with the paper, the label for treatment or condition translates to: allogeneic hematopoietic cell transplantation with graft depleted of TCRalphabeta T cells and CD19 B cells.

The sequenced sample was PBMCs, obtained before TCRalphabeta/CD19-depleted stem cell transplant. These receptors came from a child aged 2-15 years with inherited bone marrow failure, due to receive a stem cell transplant.

This clonotype appeared many times. The genes are TRBV6-5 and TRBJ2-3; 12 bases are a match to TRBD2. Germline trimming cut 6 bases from V and 5 bases from J; bases unmatched to any gene: 9. The CDR3 runs 16 residues. CDR1 is MNHEY, CDR2 SVGAGI, per germline. The CDR3 loop reads CASRARLAGVGDTQYF. CDR3 nucleotides: TGTGCCAGCAGGGCCCGACTAGCGGGAGTCGGAGATACGCAGTATTTT.

This clonotype has ten or more counts. The chain is built from TRBV9 and TRBJ2-1; D may correspond to TRBD1 or TRBD2 (5 bases each). CDR3 length: 13 amino acids. The germline V gene encodes CDR1 SGDLS and CDR2 YYNGEE. Trimming took off 2 bases at V and 12 bases at J, with 15 bases between the two ends. This chain's CDR3 is CASSVYFGTGQFF. The CDR3 DNA follows: TGTGCCAGCAGCGTCTATTTCGGGACGGGGCAGTTCTTC.

This clonotype occurred many times. The genes are TRBV20-1 and TRBJ2-5; no definite D call. Germline V CDR1 and CDR2: DFQATT, SNEGSKA (reference sequence). With 0 bases removed from V and 6 bases from J, the gap between germline ends came to 14 bases. The CDR3 loop spans 14 amino acids. CDR3 nucleotides: TGCAGTGCTAGAGAACCACGAATTGAGAAGACCCAGTACTTC. Protein sequence: CSAREPRIEKTQYF.

The gene calls are TRBV29-1 and TRBJ2-3, with 10 bases matching TRBD2. Germline lookup yields CDR1 SQVTM and CDR2 ANQGSEA. The CDR3 runs 14 residues. Germline trimming cut 3 bases from V and 5 bases from J; bases unmatched to any gene: 5. The CDR3 bases are TGCAGCGTTGAGGCTAGCGGGAGTATAGATACGCAGTATTTT. Translation: CSVEASGSIDTQYF.

V is TRBV12-3 or TRBV12-4 and J is TRBJ2-2, with 7 nucleotides matching TRBD2. The CDR3 runs 17 residues. The J segment lost 0 bases and the V segment lost 6 bases, leaving 10 bases of the junction unmatched. The CDR3 is CASRGGGPKPNTGELFF. DNA of the CDR3: TGTGCCAGCAGGGGGGGAGGGCCCAAACCGAACACCGGGGAGCTGTTTTTT.

This clonotype was found many times. The chain is built from TRBV6-1 and TRBJ2-1, with 10 bases identical to TRBD2. V lost 5 bases, J lost 3 bases, and 7 bases stayed unmatched. Germline CDR1 and CDR2: MNHNS and SASEGT. The CDR3 has 16 amino acids. CDR3 DNA sequence: TGTGCCAGCAGTCCCCAAGCGGGAGGGTTCTACAATGAGCAGTTCTTC. Translating it yields CASSPQAGGFYNEQFF.